The present T cell receptor beta chain was sequenced within a study of T cells after yellow fever vaccination. Generation of TCR cDNA used 5'RACE template switching (which added a universal primer site and UMIs). TCRdb passed the 5' RACE reads through MiXCR, listing each CDR3 protein once. The top ten clones hold approximately 25% of a sample with a few hundred thousand distinct CDR3 sequences, approximately 4% of them seen once. General study points: A large majority of primary-vaccination clones showed up again after the booster (around 96% CD4, almost 90% CD8). Abundant clonotypes from the bulk population could contaminate FACS-sorted repertoires.

This clonotype appeared many times. Its cognate antigen is unknown. The CDR3 covers 16 residues. CDR1 and CDR2 from the germline V gene are SGHVS and FNYEAQ. V was pared by 3 bases and J by 4 bases, with 9 bases of the junction left unmatched. This sequence joins TRBV7-6 and TRBJ2-3; 8 nucleotides align to TRBD2. The sequencing used PBMCs, collected 5 days after the yellow fever booster vaccination. This sequence was found in a man aged 18 to 35 who received the YFV17D yellow fever vaccine. The CDR3 DNA is TGTGCCAGCAGCTTGGATTCGGGACTAGTACCAGATACGCAGTATTTT. Translated: CASSLDSGLVPDTQYF.